A selection of T cell receptor beta chains follows, all from one sample in a study of OX40 agonist ivuxolimab in advanced cancers. Libraries were prepared by immunoSEQ multiplex PCR; TCRdb keeps only in-frame clonotypes and omits some of them. Here the sample spans more than 70,000 clones, 65% to 90% being singletons. The sample consisted of CD4+ or CD8+ T cells sorted from blood, taken in a trial of the OX40 agonist ivuxolimab. Every receptor here comes from an adult with an advanced solid tumor such as melanoma, head and neck, liver or kidney cancer. Each CDR3 is given with its conserved first and last residue. The D gene is left open where the match is weak. For some rows the clone size is stated as once, few or many, or as a class when expanded; others skip it.

v_call: TRBV5-4
j_call: TRBJ2-5
clone_size: NA
d_call: TRBD1
cdr3_nt: TGTGCCAGCAGCTTGGGACAGGGGGCGTGGGAGACCCAGTACTTC
cdr3_aa: CASSLGQGAWETQYF

v_call: TRBV7-2
j_call: TRBJ1-1
clone_size: NA
d_call: NA
cdr3_nt: TGTGCCAGCAGCTTATTGGTCGGGGGGAACACTGAAGCTTTCTTT
cdr3_aa: CASSLLVGGNTEAFF

v_call: TRBV7-2
j_call: TRBJ2-3
clone_size: NA
d_call: NA
cdr3_nt: TGTGCCAGCAGCTTAGCTAGGTCAGATACGCAGTATTTT
cdr3_aa: CASSLARSDTQYF

v_call: TRBV30
j_call: TRBJ1-2
clone_size: NA
d_call: NA
cdr3_nt: TGTGCCTGGAGTCCCCCCAGGCACAGGGCGGTCTATGGCTACACCTTC
cdr3_aa: CAWSPPRHRAVYGYTF

v_call: TRBV5-6
j_call: TRBJ2-5
clone_size: NA
d_call: NA
cdr3_nt: TGTGCCAGCAGCTCCGGACCTGATGAGACCCAGTACTTC
cdr3_aa: CASSSGPDETQYF

v_call: TRBV19
j_call: TRBJ1-2
clone_size: NA
d_call: TRBD1
cdr3_nt: TGTGCCAGTAGTAGTTACAGGGGGGCGGACTATGGCTACACCTTC
cdr3_aa: CASSSYRGADYGYTF

v_call: TRBV18
j_call: TRBJ1-4
clone_size: NA
d_call: NA
cdr3_nt: TGTGCCAGCTCACCGGCACAGGGAGGGGGAAAACTGTTTTTT
cdr3_aa: CASSPAQGGGKLFF

v_call: TRBV5-4
j_call: TRBJ1-1
clone_size: NA
d_call: NA
cdr3_nt: TGTGCCAGCAGCTCCGCCGCGGCTGTTAGGGCTGAAGGAGCTTTCTTT
cdr3_aa: CASSSAAAVRAEGAFF

v_call: TRBV5-1
j_call: TRBJ2-3
clone_size: NA
d_call: TRBD2
cdr3_nt: TGCGCCAGCAGCTTGGGGACTAGCGGAGATACGCAGTATTTT
cdr3_aa: CASSLGTSGDTQYF

v_call: TRBV19
j_call: TRBJ2-1
clone_size: NA
d_call: TRBD1
cdr3_nt: TGTGCCAGTACAGGGGGCCACAATGAGCAGTTCTTC
cdr3_aa: CASTGGHNEQFF

v_call: TRBV28
j_call: TRBJ2-7
clone_size: NA
d_call: NA
cdr3_nt: TGTGCCAGCAACCTCAGAAACGTCGGCTCCTACGAGCAGTACTTC
cdr3_aa: CASNLRNVGSYEQYF

v_call: TRBV15
j_call: TRBJ2-5
clone_size: NA
d_call: TRBD1
cdr3_nt: TGTGCCACCAGCAGGGGGACAGGAGAGACCCAGTACTTC
cdr3_aa: CATSRGTGETQYF

v_call: TRBV6-5
j_call: TRBJ1-6
clone_size: NA
d_call: NA
cdr3_nt: TGTGCCAGCAGTTACGGACACTATAATTCACCCCTCCACTTT
cdr3_aa: CASSYGHYNSPLHF

v_call: TRBV29-1
j_call: TRBJ1-4
clone_size: NA
d_call: NA
cdr3_nt: TGCAGCGTGGGCCGCCGGGGGGCCGGCAATGAAAAACTGTTTTTT
cdr3_aa: CSVGRRGAGNEKLFF

v_call: TRBV11-1
j_call: TRBJ2-7
clone_size: NA
d_call: TRBD1
cdr3_nt: TGTGCCAGCAGCTCCCAAGGACAGGGCCGAAGCTACGAGCAGTACTTC
cdr3_aa: CASSSQGQGRSYEQYF

v_call: TRBV30
j_call: TRBJ1-4
clone_size: NA
d_call: TRBD1
cdr3_nt: TGTGCCTGGAGAGAGGGGGCGGGTGAAAAACTGTTTTTT
cdr3_aa: CAWREGAGEKLFF

v_call: TRBV19
j_call: TRBJ2-1
clone_size: NA
d_call: TRBD1
cdr3_nt: TGTGCCAGTAGTATATCCCTGGGGGGGACAGGGGTAAACAATGAGCAGTTCTTC
cdr3_aa: CASSISLGGTGVNNEQFF

v_call: TRBV11-2
j_call: TRBJ2-1
clone_size: once
d_call: TRBD1
cdr3_nt: TGTGCCAGCAGCTCCGGGACAGGTCACAATGAGCAGTTCTTC
cdr3_aa: CASSSGTGHNEQFF

v_call: TRBV18
j_call: TRBJ1-1
clone_size: once
d_call: TRBD1
cdr3_nt: TGTGCCAGCTCACCAGGGACAGGCGGGGGGATTGAAGCTTTCTTT
cdr3_aa: CASSPGTGGGIEAFF

v_call: TRBV30
j_call: TRBJ2-6
clone_size: NA
d_call: NA
cdr3_nt: TGTGCCTGGAGCTCCCTCTGGGCCAACGTCCTGACTTTC
cdr3_aa: CAWSSLWANVLTF

v_call: TRBV9
j_call: TRBJ1-5
clone_size: NA
d_call: NA
cdr3_nt: TGTGCCAGCAGCATACACAGTGATAATCAGCCCCAGCATTTT
cdr3_aa: CASSIHSDNQPQHF

v_call: TRBV6-1
j_call: TRBJ2-7
clone_size: NA
d_call: NA
cdr3_nt: TGTGCCAGCAGCGGGGCCTACGAGCAGTACTTC
cdr3_aa: CASSGAYEQYF

v_call: TRBV5-5
j_call: TRBJ2-1
clone_size: NA
d_call: TRBD1
cdr3_nt: TGTGCCAGCAGCAGATCAGGGGGTGAGCAGTTCTTC
cdr3_aa: CASSRSGGEQFF

v_call: TRBV28
j_call: TRBJ2-7
clone_size: NA
d_call: TRBD1
cdr3_nt: TGTGCCAGCAGTCGACCGGGACAGGGTATCATCGAGCAGTACTTC
cdr3_aa: CASSRPGQGIIEQYF

v_call: TRBV19
j_call: TRBJ2-5
clone_size: NA
d_call: TRBD1
cdr3_nt: TGTGCCAGTAGTACGGGGACAGGGGGTCTTCGAGAGACCCAGTACTTC
cdr3_aa: CASSTGTGGLRETQYF

v_call: TRBV5-1
j_call: TRBJ2-1
clone_size: NA
d_call: NA
cdr3_nt: TGCGCCAGCAGCTTGGAGAGAGGGTTAGGGGGGCAGTTCTTC
cdr3_aa: CASSLERGLGGQFF

v_call: TRBV28
j_call: TRBJ2-1
clone_size: NA
d_call: TRBD1
cdr3_nt: TGTGCCAGCAGATCCGGGACAGGGACACACAATGAGCAGTTCTTC
cdr3_aa: CASRSGTGTHNEQFF

v_call: TRBV2
j_call: TRBJ2-3
clone_size: NA
d_call: NA
cdr3_nt: TGTGCCAGCAGTCTCCAGGGTCCCCACACAGATACGCAGTATTTT
cdr3_aa: CASSLQGPHTDTQYF

v_call: TRBV27
j_call: TRBJ2-7
clone_size: NA
d_call: TRBD1
cdr3_nt: TGTGCCAGCAGCAGGACAGGTTTACACGAGCAGTACTTC
cdr3_aa: CASSRTGLHEQYF

v_call: TRBV7-8
j_call: TRBJ1-5
clone_size: once
d_call: TRBD1
cdr3_nt: TGTGCCAGCAGCTGGGACAGACTCAATCAGCCCCAGCATTTT
cdr3_aa: CASSWDRLNQPQHF

v_call: TRBV23-1
j_call: TRBJ2-6
clone_size: NA
d_call: NA
cdr3_nt: TGCGCCAGCAGCCGACCGGGTAACTTGACTGGGGCCAACGTCCTGACTTTC
cdr3_aa: CASSRPGNLTGANVLTF

v_call: TRBV4-2
j_call: TRBJ2-2
clone_size: NA
d_call: NA
cdr3_nt: TGTGCCAGCAGCCAAGATTGGGGCCCGCTCAACACCGGGGAGCTGTTTTTT
cdr3_aa: CASSQDWGPLNTGELFF

v_call: TRBV19
j_call: TRBJ1-6
clone_size: once
d_call: TRBD1
cdr3_nt: TGTGCCAGTAGTACCACAGGGGACGCTCGGACACCCCTCCACTTT
cdr3_aa: CASSTTGDARTPLHF

v_call: TRBV4-1
j_call: TRBJ2-3
clone_size: NA
d_call: TRBD1
cdr3_nt: TGCGCCAGCAGCCACCTAGGGCGGGACAGGGGCACAGATACGCAGTATTTT
cdr3_aa: CASSHLGRDRGTDTQYF

v_call: TRBV6-5
j_call: TRBJ1-2
clone_size: NA
d_call: NA
cdr3_nt: TGTGCCAGCAGCCTCGACGGACTCTATGGCTACACCTTC
cdr3_aa: CASSLDGLYGYTF

v_call: TRBV6-5
j_call: TRBJ2-1
clone_size: NA
d_call: NA
cdr3_nt: TGTGCCAGCAGTTACGATGATGAGCAGTTCTTC
cdr3_aa: CASSYDDEQFF

v_call: TRBV13
j_call: TRBJ1-1
clone_size: NA
d_call: NA
cdr3_nt: TGTGCCAGCAGTCATCCCAACAGGGTGGGGGGCATGAACACTGAAGCTTTCTTT
cdr3_aa: CASSHPNRVGGMNTEAFF

v_call: TRBV6-1
j_call: TRBJ1-1
clone_size: NA
d_call: TRBD1
cdr3_nt: TGTGCCAGCAGTGCGGACAGGGTAGGCGAAGCTTTCTTT
cdr3_aa: CASSADRVGEAFF

v_call: TRBV2
j_call: TRBJ2-7
clone_size: NA
d_call: NA
cdr3_nt: TGTGCCAGCAGTCCCCGGGCGATCAACGAGCAGTACTTC
cdr3_aa: CASSPRAINEQYF

v_call: TRBV20-1
j_call: TRBJ2-2
clone_size: NA
d_call: NA
cdr3_nt: TGCAGTGCTAGGGACACCGGGGAGCTGTTTTTT
cdr3_aa: CSARDTGELFF

v_call: TRBV10-1
j_call: TRBJ2-3
clone_size: NA
d_call: NA
cdr3_nt: TGCGCCAGCAGTGAGTCGATCCTTGGGAATAAGGAAACGATAACAGATACGCAGTATTTT
cdr3_aa: CASSESILGNKETITDTQYF

v_call: TRBV5-5
j_call: TRBJ2-7
clone_size: NA
d_call: NA
cdr3_nt: TGTGCCAGCCGGGACACTACAACACTGGGGGAGCAGTACTTC
cdr3_aa: CASRDTTTLGEQYF

v_call: TRBV11-3
j_call: TRBJ2-1
clone_size: NA
d_call: TRBD1
cdr3_nt: TGTGCCAGCAGCTACCGGGACAGGGGGTACAATGAGCAGTTCTTC
cdr3_aa: CASSYRDRGYNEQFF

v_call: TRBV5-4
j_call: TRBJ2-1
clone_size: NA
d_call: NA
cdr3_nt: TGTGCCAGCAGCTTGCCTGACTCCTACAATGAGCAGTTCTTC
cdr3_aa: CASSLPDSYNEQFF

v_call: TRBV19
j_call: TRBJ1-2
clone_size: NA
d_call: NA
cdr3_nt: TGTGCCAGTAGTATTAGTACTGGGAGAGCTAACTATGGCTACACCTTC
cdr3_aa: CASSISTGRANYGYTF

v_call: TRBV28
j_call: TRBJ2-3
clone_size: NA
d_call: NA
cdr3_nt: TGTGCCAGCAGTTTGTGGGAATTGGGGACAACCTACACAGATACGCAGTATTTT
cdr3_aa: CASSLWELGTTYTDTQYF

v_call: TRBV2
j_call: TRBJ2-3
clone_size: NA
d_call: NA
cdr3_nt: TGTGCCAGCAGTGAAATTCTGGGCCCGCCGGGCACAGATACGCAGTATTTT
cdr3_aa: CASSEILGPPGTDTQYF

v_call: TRBV28
j_call: TRBJ2-7
clone_size: NA
d_call: TRBD1
cdr3_nt: TGTGCCAGCAGTTTGGTTTGGGGGACAGGGGTCTACGAGCAGTACTTC
cdr3_aa: CASSLVWGTGVYEQYF

v_call: TRBV4-2
j_call: TRBJ2-5
clone_size: NA
d_call: TRBD2
cdr3_nt: TGTGCCAGCAGCCCCGACGGGACTAGGGCCCAAGAGACCCAGTACTTC
cdr3_aa: CASSPDGTRAQETQYF

v_call: TRBV30
j_call: TRBJ2-7
clone_size: NA
d_call: NA
cdr3_nt: TGTGCCTGGAGTGTATACGAGCAGTACTTC
cdr3_aa: CAWSVYEQYF

v_call: TRBV15
j_call: TRBJ2-4
clone_size: NA
d_call: TRBD1
cdr3_nt: TGTGCCACCAGCAAGCTGGGACAGACCAAAAACATTCAGTACTTC
cdr3_aa: CATSKLGQTKNIQYF

v_call: TRBV28
j_call: TRBJ2-7
clone_size: NA
d_call: NA
cdr3_nt: TGTGCCAGCCGTAACCGAGACAGAGCCTACGAGCAGTACTTC
cdr3_aa: CASRNRDRAYEQYF

v_call: TRBV29-1
j_call: TRBJ1-2
clone_size: NA
d_call: NA
cdr3_nt: TGCAGCGGAAACAGGCGAACTAACTATGGCTACACCTTC
cdr3_aa: CSGNRRTNYGYTF

v_call: TRBV27
j_call: TRBJ2-7
clone_size: NA
d_call: TRBD1
cdr3_nt: TGTGCCAGCAGTTTATCCCTGGACAGGGGGGCCGAGCAGTACTTC
cdr3_aa: CASSLSLDRGAEQYF

v_call: TRBV5-6
j_call: TRBJ2-7
clone_size: NA
d_call: TRBD1
cdr3_nt: TGTGCCAGCAGCCTCACCGGGGGACAGGGGTTCTTC
cdr3_aa: CASSLTGGQGFF

v_call: TRBV5-1
j_call: TRBJ1-6
clone_size: NA
d_call: TRBD1
cdr3_nt: TGCGCCAGCAGCCCCGGGACAGGGGGCTCACCCCTCCACTTT
cdr3_aa: CASSPGTGGSPLHF

v_call: TRBV28
j_call: TRBJ1-2
clone_size: NA
d_call: NA
cdr3_nt: TGTGCCAGCAGTCAGAACCTTAACTATGGCTACACCTTC
cdr3_aa: CASSQNLNYGYTF

v_call: TRBV28
j_call: TRBJ2-7
clone_size: NA
d_call: NA
cdr3_nt: TGTGCCAGCTCCCCTGGGGGGAACTACGAGCAGTACTTC
cdr3_aa: CASSPGGNYEQYF